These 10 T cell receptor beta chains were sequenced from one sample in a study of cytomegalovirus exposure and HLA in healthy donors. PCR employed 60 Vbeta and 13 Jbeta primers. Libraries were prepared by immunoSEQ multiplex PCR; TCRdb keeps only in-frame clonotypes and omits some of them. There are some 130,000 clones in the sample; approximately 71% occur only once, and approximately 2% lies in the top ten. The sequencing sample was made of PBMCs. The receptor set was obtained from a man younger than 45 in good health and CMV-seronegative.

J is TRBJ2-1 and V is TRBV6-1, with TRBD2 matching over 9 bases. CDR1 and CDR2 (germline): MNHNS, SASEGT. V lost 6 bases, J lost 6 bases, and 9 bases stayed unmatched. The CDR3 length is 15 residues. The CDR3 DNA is TGTGCCAGCAGGAGGCGGACTAGCGCCCTCAATGAGCAGTTCTTC. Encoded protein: CASRRRTSALNEQFF.

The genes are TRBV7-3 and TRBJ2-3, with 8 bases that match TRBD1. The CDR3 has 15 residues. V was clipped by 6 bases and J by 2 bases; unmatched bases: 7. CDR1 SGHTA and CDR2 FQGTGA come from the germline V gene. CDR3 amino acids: CASSRTGWDTDTQYF. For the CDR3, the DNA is TGTGCCAGCAGTAGGACAGGGTGGGACACAGATACGCAGTATTTT.

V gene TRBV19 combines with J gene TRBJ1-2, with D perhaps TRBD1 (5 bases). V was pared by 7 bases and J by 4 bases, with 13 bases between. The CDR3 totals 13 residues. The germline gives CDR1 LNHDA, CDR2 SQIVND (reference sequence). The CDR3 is CASKRRGGYGYTF. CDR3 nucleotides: TGTGCCAGTAAGCGGAGGGGCGGCTATGGCTACACCTTC.

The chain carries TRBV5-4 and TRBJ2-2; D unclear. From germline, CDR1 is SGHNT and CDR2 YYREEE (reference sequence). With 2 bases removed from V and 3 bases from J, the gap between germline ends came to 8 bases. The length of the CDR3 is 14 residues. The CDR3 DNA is TGTGCCAGCAGCTTAATTACAGACACCGGGGAGCTGTTTTTT. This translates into CASSLITDTGELFF.

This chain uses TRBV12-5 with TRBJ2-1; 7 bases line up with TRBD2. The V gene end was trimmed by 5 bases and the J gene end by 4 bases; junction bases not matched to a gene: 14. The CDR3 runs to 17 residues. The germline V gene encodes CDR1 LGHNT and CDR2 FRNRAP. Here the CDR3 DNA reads TGTGCTAGTGGTCCCCGGCCCCCTAGCGGAAGGTACAATGAGCAGTTCTTC. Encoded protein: CASGPRPPSGRYNEQFF.

The CDR3 sequence is CASSYSKQGNQPQHF. In DNA form, the CDR3 reads TGTGCCAGCAGTTACTCGAAACAGGGCAATCAGCCCCAGCATTTT. The V gene is TRBV6-5, the J gene TRBJ1-5; maybe TRBD1 (5 bases). Trimming took off 0 bases at V and 2 bases at J, with 8 bases between the two ends. In germline, CDR1 is MNHEY, CDR2 SVGAGI. The length of the CDR3 is 15 residues.

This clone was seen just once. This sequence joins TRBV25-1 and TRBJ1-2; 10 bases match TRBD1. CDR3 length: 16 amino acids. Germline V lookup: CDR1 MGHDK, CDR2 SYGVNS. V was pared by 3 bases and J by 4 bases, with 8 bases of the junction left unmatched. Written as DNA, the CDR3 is TGTGCCAGCAGTGACGCAGGGACAGGGGAATCCTATGGCTACACCTTC. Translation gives CASSDAGTGESYGYTF.

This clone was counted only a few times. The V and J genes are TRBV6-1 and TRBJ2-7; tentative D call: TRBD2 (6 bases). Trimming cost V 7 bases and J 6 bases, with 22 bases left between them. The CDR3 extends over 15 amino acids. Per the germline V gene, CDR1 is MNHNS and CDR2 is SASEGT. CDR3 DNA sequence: TGTGCCAGCAAGCAGGATGCGGGGTGGCCCCCCGAGCAGTACTTC. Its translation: CASKQDAGWPPEQYF.

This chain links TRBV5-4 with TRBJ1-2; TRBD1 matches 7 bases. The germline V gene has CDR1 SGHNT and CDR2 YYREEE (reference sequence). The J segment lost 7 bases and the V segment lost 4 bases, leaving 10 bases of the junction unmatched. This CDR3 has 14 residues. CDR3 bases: TGTGCCAGCAGCAATAACAGGGGAGCCGGTGGCTACACCTTC. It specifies CASSNNRGAGGYTF.

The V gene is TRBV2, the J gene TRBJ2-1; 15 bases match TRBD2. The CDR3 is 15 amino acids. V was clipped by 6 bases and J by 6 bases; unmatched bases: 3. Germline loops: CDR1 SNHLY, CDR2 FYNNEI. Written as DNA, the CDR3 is TGTGCCAGCAGACTGGGACTAGCGGGAGGCAATGAGCAGTTCTTC. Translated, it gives CASRLGLAGGNEQFF.